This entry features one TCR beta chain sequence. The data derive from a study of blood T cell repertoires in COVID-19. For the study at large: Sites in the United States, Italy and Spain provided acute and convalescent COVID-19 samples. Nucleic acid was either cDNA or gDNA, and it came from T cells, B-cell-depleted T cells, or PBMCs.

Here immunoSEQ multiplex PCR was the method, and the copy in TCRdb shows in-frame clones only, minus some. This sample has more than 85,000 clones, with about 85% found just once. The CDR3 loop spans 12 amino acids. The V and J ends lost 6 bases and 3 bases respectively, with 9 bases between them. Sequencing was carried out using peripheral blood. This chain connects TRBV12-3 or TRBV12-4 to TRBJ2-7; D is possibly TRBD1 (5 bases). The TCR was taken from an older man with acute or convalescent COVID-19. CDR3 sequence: CASRETVYEQYF. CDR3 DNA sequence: TGTGCCAGCAGGGAGACAGTCTACGAGCAGTACTTC.